This entry describes one TCR beta chain. The antigen it binds to is not known. No base quality information exists; no much larger clone differs at one position. This sample was included in a study of blood T cell repertoires in COVID-19 (dated by TCRdb to about 2020). For the study in its entirety: Samples from collaborators originated in the United States, Italy and Spain and spanned both the acute and convalescent phases of COVID-19. The prospective study material was composed of cDNA or gDNA derived from T cells, B-cell-depleted T cells, or PBMCs. Deeply sampled blood TCRbeta repertoires from subjects exposed to, actively infected with, or recovered from COVID-19 were included in the dataset. The repertoires were made available in a free public database intended to serve as a resource for research on the immune response to SARS-CoV-2. Samples were obtained from the ongoing ImmuneRACE study (first 160 participants) and from approximately 1,200 subjects provided by 6 global collaborators. A de-identified subject ID, COVID-19 status, age in years and sex were almost always included in the sample metadata. HLA class I and class II types, where available, came from metadata supplied by the sample provider rather than from assay-based typing.

The collaborating institutions used their own protocols to collect whole blood in K2EDTA tubes. For TCRbeta analysis, collaborator samples were shipped as frozen whole blood, as isolated PBMCs, or as DNA extracted from either sample type. General study outcomes and caveats: How much clinical and demographic metadata was included differed by source and by participant, and the metadata was provided uncurated.

TCRbeta CDR3 regions were amplified from genomic DNA by means of the immunoSEQ Assay, a bias-controlled multiplex PCR. The study's processing was this. The number of nucleated cells in each sample was estimated from the amplification of reference gene primers within the assay. To quantify the absolute abundance of each unique TCRbeta CDR3 rearrangement, sequence reads were collapsed and filtered. Productive Simpson clonality was computed per sample as the square root of Simpson's diversity index over productive rearrangements. TCRdb provides this immuneACCESS table in a form limited to in-frame rearrangements. Some clones are lacking; in checked studies, under half of them reflect an unresolved V gene, and why the rest are absent is not known. The V and J calls and the clone size are those of that table, but D and trimming were determined from the DNA. Recorded for this sample are approximately 72,000 clones; about 89% of them occurred a single time. The ten top clones hold about an eighth of the sample.

The germline V gene (reference sequence) sets CDR1 to SEHNR and CDR2 to FQNEAQ. There are 15 amino acids in the CDR3, from cysteine to phenylalanine inclusive. The kept DNA is CDR3 alone, 45 bases in frame from the first base. The germline V end is reduced by 1 base and the J end by 7 bases; junction bases left unmatched: 6. The sequenced sample consisted of peripheral blood. The receptor's source is an older woman with acute or convalescent COVID-19. The sequence links TRBV7-9 to TRBJ1-5, with 8 bases aligning to TRBD1. The CDR3 amino acid sequence is: CASSLGTGINQPQHF. The sequenced DNA: TGTGCCAGCAGCTTAGGGACAGGGATAAACCAGCCCCAGCATTTT. Reference TRBV7-9 and TRBJ1-5 proteins supply the regions before and after the CDR3; the full variable domain is: DTGVSQNPRHKITKRGQNVTFRCDPISEHNRLYWYRQTLGQGPEFLTYFQNEAQLEKSRLLSDRFSAERPKGSFSTLEIQRTEQGDSAMYLCASSLGTGINQPQHFGDGTRLSIL.